This T cell receptor beta chain was captured in a study of TIL therapy for anti-PD-1-resistant metastatic lung cancer. Across the study: Tumors carried a median about 1.5 non-synonymous mutations per megabase. General observations from the study: After infusion, TIL clonotypes partly replaced peripheral T cells and declined over months. Treatment-naive, never-smoker and oncogene-addicted patients were overrepresented in this highly selected cohort.

The CDR3 runs to 15 residues. Germline CDR1 SGHNT, CDR2 YENEEA. V was clipped by 5 bases and J by 8 bases; unmatched bases: 6. To note about this clone: Its antigen is undetermined.

Described time point: pre-treatment sample, taken before nivolumab and TIL therapy. Patients were adults with stage 4 NSCLC. This was the immunoSEQ v3 assay. Here immunoSEQ multiplex PCR was the method, and the copy in TCRdb shows in-frame clones only, minus some. The sample lists approximately 17,000 clones; almost 80% were seen once. The TCR was taken from a person aged 25 to 79 with non-small cell lung cancer. This rearrangement joins TRBV11-3 to TRBJ2-1; 13 nucleotides line up with TRBD2. Here the sequenced sample was blood, taken at baseline. CDR3 region: CASSGGLAGEDEQFF. The CDR3, as DNA: TGTGCCAGCAGCGGCGGACTAGCGGGAGAGGATGAGCAGTTCTTC.